What follows are 5 T cell receptor beta chains derived from one specimen sequenced in a study of T cells in Graves' hyperthyroidism and ophthalmopathy. TCR beta CDR3 sequences were amplified from RNA transcripts. The HTBI primer set served for first-round RT-PCR of the TCR CDR3. TCRdb processed the multiplex PCR reads anew with MiXCR; each CDR3 protein has one entry. The data show over 450,000 distinct CDR3 sequences, with 17% seen just once and around 17% held by the top ten. Sequencing input: blood. The receptor set was obtained from a woman aged 18-29 years with Graves' ophthalmopathy.

The CDR3 region has the DNA TGTGCCAGCAGCTTACTGGTGATCTCTGGGGCCAACGTCCTGACTTTC. As protein: CASSLLVISGANVLTF. The gene calls are TRBV7-9 and TRBJ2-6, with no clear D. The CDR3 has 16 residues. Trimming stripped 2 bases from V and 0 bases from J, with 8 bases between. Germline CDR1 is SEHNR and CDR2 is FQNEAQ (reference sequence).

The V gene is TRBV7-9, the J gene TRBJ2-2, with D perhaps TRBD2 (7 bases). CDR1 SEHNR and CDR2 FQNEAQ come from the germline V gene (reference sequence). V was clipped by 4 bases and J by 10 bases, with 13 bases between them. The CDR3 extends over 13 amino acids. This chain's CDR3 is CASSSVGGLELFF. The CDR3 DNA is TGTGCCAGCAGCTCAGTGGGGGGGCTGGAGCTGTTTTTT.

This clonotype was observed a few times. The chain employs TRBV19 and TRBJ2-7; maybe TRBD2 (6 bases). The CDR3 runs to 14 residues. Looked up from germline, CDR1 is LNHDA and CDR2 is SQIVND (reference sequence). Trimming removed 3 bases at V and 6 bases at J, with 15 bases between. CDR3 DNA sequence: TGTGCCAGTAGTATGCAGCCGGGAGCCATCGAGCAGTACTTC. This encodes CASSMQPGAIEQYF.

This clonotype was picked up many times. The gene calls are TRBV30 and TRBJ1-1; D perhaps matches TRBD1 (6 bases). V lost 5 bases and J 6 bases, leaving 13 bases between the germline ends. The CDR3 length is 12 residues. From germline, CDR1 is GTSNPN and CDR2 SVGIG (reference sequence). CDR3 region: CAWLQGFPEAFF. The CDR3 nucleotides are TGTGCCTGGTTACAGGGTTTCCCTGAAGCTTTCTTT.

The chain employs TRBV19 and TRBJ1-5, with D possibly being TRBD1 (6 bases). The CDR3 consists of 15 residues. V dropped 6 bases and J dropped 6 bases, with 18 bases sitting between them. The V gene's germline CDR1 is LNHDA and CDR2 SQIVND (reference sequence). Here the CDR3 reads CASSEEQGVRQPQHF. CDR3 DNA: TGTGCCAGTAGCGAGGAACAGGGCGTGCGTCAGCCCCAGCATTTT.